A single sample gave rise to the 23 T cell receptor beta chains below, sequenced in a study of T cells after yellow fever vaccination. TCRdb fed the 5' RACE reads into MiXCR, producing one record per CDR3 protein. The sample consists of 300,000 or so distinct CDR3 sequences, around 9.3% of them appearing once. Sequencing used CD4+ T cells sorted from PBMCs, obtained 5 days after the yellow fever booster vaccination. Receptor source: a man aged 18-30 years who received the YFV17D yellow fever vaccine.

The rearrangement links TRBV3-1 to TRBJ1-6; no definite D call. CDR1 is LGHDT, CDR2 YNNKEL, per germline (reference sequence). The CDR3 loop spans 15 amino acids. Trimming shortened V by 4 bases and J by 6 bases, and 13 bases separated the two germline ends. The chain's CDR3 is CASSPQPSVNSPLHF. The DNA of the CDR3 is TGTGCCAGCAGCCCTCAGCCATCGGTTAATTCACCCCTCCACTTT.

This clonotype was counted between two and nine times. The rearrangement uses TRBV5-6 and TRBJ1-2, with D possibly TRBD1 on 6 matching bases. Trimming took off 4 bases at V and 2 bases at J, with 9 bases between the two ends. The CDR3 runs 13 residues. Germline V lookup: CDR1 SGHDT, CDR2 YYEEEE. The CDR3 DNA is TGTGCCAGCAGCCGTGGACAGAACTATGGCTACACCTTC. Amino acid sequence: CASSRGQNYGYTF.

This clonotype was seen only a few times. The CDR3 nucleotides are TGTGCCAGCAGTGACACACAGGGGTGGAATCAGCCCCAGCATTTT. It specifies CASSDTQGWNQPQHF. The V gene is TRBV2, the J gene TRBJ1-5; TRBD1 aligns across 7 bases. Germline V gives CDR1 SNHLY, CDR2 FYNNEI. V lost 3 bases and J lost 4; bases outside the gene matches: 6. The CDR3 consists of 15 residues.

The rearrangement links TRBV6-6 to TRBJ1-2; D possibly corresponds to TRBD1 (5 bases). The CDR3 runs 14 residues. Looked up from germline, CDR1 is MNHNY and CDR2 is SVGAGI (reference sequence). V was trimmed by 4 bases and J by 7 bases, leaving 16 bases between them. CDR3 sequence: CASSFEWQGGGYTF. CDR3 DNA: TGTGCCAGCAGTTTTGAGTGGCAGGGAGGTGGCTACACCTTC.

This clonotype was detected many times. This chain links TRBV20-1 with TRBJ1-5, with D possibly matching TRBD1 (6 bases). The CDR3 sequence is 13 residues long. The V end lost 3 bases, the J end lost 7 bases, and 13 bases lay between the germline ends. Germline V gene lookup returns CDR1 DFQATT and CDR2 SNEGSKA (reference sequence). CDR3 region: CSASGGAGQPQHF. The CDR3, as DNA: TGCAGTGCTAGTGGGGGGGCTGGCCAGCCCCAGCATTTT.

This clonotype has a handful of counts. The J gene is TRBJ2-7, the V gene TRBV4-1, with 10 bases fitting TRBD2. CDR1 MGHRA and CDR2 YSYEKL come from the germline V gene. V shed 2 bases, J shed 0 bases, and the junction held 7 bases outside the gene matches. This CDR3 is built from 17 residues. CDR3 region: CASSQRLAGALSYEQYF. The CDR3 DNA reads TGCGCCAGCAGCCAAAGGCTAGCGGGGGCCCTCTCCTACGAGCAGTACTTC.

This clonotype has only a few counts. The rearrangement joins TRBV18 to TRBJ1-1; possible D gene TRBD1, 5 bases. Per the germline V gene, CDR1 is KGHSH and CDR2 is LQKENI. This CDR3 has 13 residues. V shed 8 bases and J shed 1 base, with 11 bases lying between them. CDR3 amino acids: CASRQGENTEAFF. DNA of the CDR3: TGTGCCAGCCGTCAGGGAGAGAACACTGAAGCTTTCTTT.

This clonotype appeared a few times. This CDR3 reads CATSRASGGFWNEQFF. CDR3 nucleotide sequence: TGTGCCACCAGCAGAGCTAGCGGGGGGTTCTGGAATGAGCAGTTCTTC. The V gene is TRBV15, the J gene TRBJ2-1, with 11 bases lining up with TRBD2. V shed 1 base, J shed 7 bases, and the junction held 6 bases outside the gene matches. Germline V lookup: CDR1 LNHNV, CDR2 YYDKDF (reference sequence). This CDR3 has 16 amino acids.

This clonotype has more than one count but fewer than ten. The CDR3 loop reads CASTSPGQGIYEQYV. In DNA, the CDR3 is TGTGCCAGCACCTCACCGGGACAGGGGATTTACGAGCAGTACGTC. The chain employs TRBV6-2 or TRBV6-3 and TRBJ2-7; 10 bases line up with TRBD1. Germline V gene sequence: CDR1 MNHEY, CDR2 SVGEGT. J gave up 4 bases and V 7 bases, and 10 bases lay outside the gene matches. The CDR3 has 15 amino acids.

The chain employs TRBV6-2 or TRBV6-3 and TRBJ2-5, with TRBD2 as a possible D gene (5 bases). CDR1 and CDR2 from the germline V gene are MNHEY and SVGEGT. This CDR3 region has 15 residues. Trimming pared 5 bases from V and 5 bases from J, leaving 18 bases between. CDR3 sequence (DNA): TGTGCCAGCAGTCACAACGACGGAGGCTGGGAGACCCAGTACTTC. It encodes CASSHNDGGWETQYF.

This clonotype was counted ten times or more. The rearrangement uses TRBV4-3 and TRBJ1-6, with 9 bases identical to TRBD1. J gave up 10 bases and V 4 bases, and 8 bases lay outside the gene matches. The germline gives CDR1 LGHNA, CDR2 YSLEER. The length of the CDR3 is 15 residues. CDR3 coding DNA: TGCGCCAGCAGCCGACTGGACAGGGGAGGCTCACCCCTCCACTTT. Translation gives CASSRLDRGGSPLHF.

This clonotype was seen repeatedly, ten times or more. The chain employs TRBV12-3 or TRBV12-4 and TRBJ2-2; D might be TRBD2 (5 bases). This CDR3 is built from 16 residues. V lost 4 bases and J lost 1, with 13 bases in between. The CDR3 DNA is TGTGCCAGCAGTTCTAGGGCAGGAGGGAACACCGGGGAGCTGTTTTTT. This sequence encodes CASSSRAGGNTGELFF.

V gene TRBV7-2 combines with J gene TRBJ2-5, with TRBD2 matching over 7 bases. Germline loops: CDR1 SGHTA, CDR2 FQGNSA. The V and J ends lost 5 bases and 3 bases, in that order; junction bases with no gene match: 6. The CDR3 is made up of 14 amino acids. The DNA for the CDR3 is TGTGCCAGCAGCACGGTGGGGGGGAAAGAGACCCAGTACTTC. Encoded protein: CASSTVGGKETQYF.

This rearrangement joins TRBV5-1 to TRBJ1-3; D unclear. Trimming removed 4 bases at V and 8 bases at J, with 13 bases between. The CDR3 has 13 residues. Germline CDR1 SGHRS, CDR2 YFSETQ. DNA of the CDR3: TGCGCCAGCAGCCTGGAGGGTCTGGACACCATATATTTT. Amino acid sequence: CASSLEGLDTIYF. Using reference TRBV5-1 and TRBJ1-3 for the parts outside the CDR3, the full variable domain is KAGVTQTPRYLIKTRGQQVTLSCSPISGHRSVSWYQQTPGQGLQFLFEYFSETQRNKGNFPGRFSGRQFSNSRSEMNVSTLELGDSALYLCASSLEGLDTIYFGEGSWLTVV.

This clonotype occurred a few times. The chain couples TRBV10-2 to TRBJ2-7, with TRBD1 identical over 10 bases. The CDR3 length is 16 residues. J gave up 4 bases and V 7 bases, and 13 bases lay outside the gene matches. From germline, CDR1 is WSHSY and CDR2 SAAADI. The CDR3 bases are TGCGCCAGCACTAACCTCGGGACAGGGGCGTTTTACGAGCAGTACTTC. This encodes CASTNLGTGAFYEQYF.

This clonotype turned up a few times. CDR3 sequence (DNA): TGTGCCAGCAGCCTTTACAGCAATGAGCAGTTCTTC. Encoded protein: CASSLYSNEQFF. The chain uses TRBV3-1 and TRBJ2-1; D remains ambiguous. Germline V CDR1 and CDR2: LGHDT, YNNKEL (reference sequence). The CDR3 runs to 12 residues. Trimming took off 4 bases at V and 6 bases at J, with 7 bases between the two ends.

This sequence joins TRBV28 and TRBJ2-7, with unresolved D. V was pared by 5 bases and J by 6 bases, with 11 bases between. Germline CDR1 and CDR2: MDHEN and SYDVKM. The CDR3 is 12 amino acids. The CDR3 bases are TGTGCCAGCAGTGCTCGGCTCTCCGAGCAGTACTTC. This codes for CASSARLSEQYF.

This chain connects TRBV7-2 to TRBJ2-7; no definite D call. CDR1 is SGHTA and CDR2 is FQGNSA in the germline V gene. The CDR3 consists of 14 residues. V lost 2 bases, J lost 5 bases, and 13 bases lay in between. CDR3 bases: TGTGCCAGCAGCTTATCACCCTGGGCCCACGAGCAGTACTTC. Translated, it gives CASSLSPWAHEQYF.

J is TRBJ1-2 and V is TRBV20-1; possible D gene TRBD1, 5 bases. Germline V gene lookup returns CDR1 DFQATT and CDR2 SNEGSKA (reference sequence). The CDR3 sequence is 11 residues long. The CDR3 region is CRPWGGYGYTF. The DNA of the CDR3 is TGCAGGCCCTGGGGCGGCTATGGCTACACCTTC.

This clonotype was detected only a few times. The chain combines TRBV10-3 with TRBJ1-1, with 8 bases lining up with TRBD1. Germline assignment: CDR1 ENHRY and CDR2 SYGVKD. V lost 4 bases and J lost 9; bases outside the gene matches: 10. CDR3 length equals 14 residues. The CDR3, as DNA: TGTGCCATCAGTGGGGTAGGACAGGGAGATCAAGCTTTCTTT. Translating it yields CAISGVGQGDQAFF.

This clonotype has ten or more counts. V and J are TRBV20-1 and TRBJ1-2, with TRBD1 as a possible D gene (6 bases). This CDR3 region has 13 residues. Germline CDR1 reads DFQATT; CDR2 reads SNEGSKA (reference sequence). The ends were cut back, 2 bases at V and 6 bases at J, with 13 bases in the middle. The CDR3 reads CSARQGKIDGYTF. CDR3 in DNA: TGCAGTGCTAGACAGGGGAAGATTGATGGCTACACCTTC.

This clonotype was counted only a few times. The genes are TRBV10-3 and TRBJ1-1; weak D call: TRBD1 (5 bases). This CDR3 comprises 13 residues. CDR1 is ENHRY and CDR2 is SYGVKD in the germline V gene. Deletions cut 3 bases from V and 8 bases from J, with 13 bases between. DNA of the CDR3: TGTGCCATCAGTGACAGGGAGGGACGAGAAGCTTTCTTT. It yields the protein CAISDREGREAFF.

This clonotype came up many times. J is TRBJ2-7 and V is TRBV7-2; TRBD2 agrees at 12 bases. CDR3 size: 18 residues. Germline CDR1 reads SGHTA; CDR2 reads FQGNSA. The ends lost 0 bases at V and 3 bases at J; junction bases unmatched: 9. The CDR3 is CASSLAPSSGGAFYEQYF. The CDR3 DNA reads as TGTGCCAGCAGCTTAGCCCCTTCTAGCGGGGGGGCCTTCTACGAGCAGTACTTC.